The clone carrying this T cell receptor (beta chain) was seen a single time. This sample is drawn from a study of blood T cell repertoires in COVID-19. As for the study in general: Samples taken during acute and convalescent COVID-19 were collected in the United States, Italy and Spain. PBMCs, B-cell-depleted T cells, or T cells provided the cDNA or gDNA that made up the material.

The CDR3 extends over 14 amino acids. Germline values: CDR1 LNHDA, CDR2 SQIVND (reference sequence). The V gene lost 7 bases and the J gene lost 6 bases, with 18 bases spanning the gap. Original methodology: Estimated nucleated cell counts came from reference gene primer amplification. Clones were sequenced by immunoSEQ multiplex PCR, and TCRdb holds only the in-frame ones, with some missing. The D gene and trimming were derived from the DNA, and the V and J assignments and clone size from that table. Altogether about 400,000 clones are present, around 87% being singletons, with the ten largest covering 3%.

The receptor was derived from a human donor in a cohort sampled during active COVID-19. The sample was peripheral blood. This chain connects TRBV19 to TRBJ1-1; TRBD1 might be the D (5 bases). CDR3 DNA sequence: TGTGCCAGTACCCTTGGGGGGTCAAGGGCTGAAGCTTTCTTT. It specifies CASTLGGSRAEAFF.